This T cell receptor beta chain was sequenced in a study of blood T cell repertoires in COVID-19. Across the study: PBMCs, B-cell-depleted T cells, or T cells were the source of the cDNA or gDNA that made up the material.

Repertoires were generated with immunoSEQ multiplex PCR, while TCRdb's copy carries only in-frame clones and drops some. Among around 130,000 clones, 84% were seen once, and the ten largest hold under 1.5%. The CDR3 runs to 13 residues. Between the trimmed V and J ends, which lost 2 bases and 7 bases, there was a span of 9 bases. The germline CDR1 and CDR2 sequences are WSHSY and SAAADI. The sequence was obtained from a man aged 60-69 years with acute or convalescent COVID-19. V and J are TRBV10-2 and TRBJ1-5; D unclear. The sample consisted of peripheral blood. For the CDR3, the DNA is TGCGCCAGCAGTGAGGCAGTTATACAGCCCCAGCATTTT. This encodes CASSEAVIQPQHF.